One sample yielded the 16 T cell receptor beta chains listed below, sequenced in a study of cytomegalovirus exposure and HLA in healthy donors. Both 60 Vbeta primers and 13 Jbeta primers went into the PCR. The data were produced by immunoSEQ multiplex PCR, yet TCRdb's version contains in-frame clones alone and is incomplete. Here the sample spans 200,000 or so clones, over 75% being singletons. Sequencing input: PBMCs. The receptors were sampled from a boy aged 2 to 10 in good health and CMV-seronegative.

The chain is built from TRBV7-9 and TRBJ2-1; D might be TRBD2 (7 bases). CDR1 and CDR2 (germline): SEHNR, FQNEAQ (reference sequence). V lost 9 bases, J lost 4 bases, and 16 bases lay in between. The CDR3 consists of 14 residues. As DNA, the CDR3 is TGTGCCAGTCAAGGGGGGGGGCTATACAATGAGCAGTTCTTC. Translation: CASQGGGLYNEQFF.

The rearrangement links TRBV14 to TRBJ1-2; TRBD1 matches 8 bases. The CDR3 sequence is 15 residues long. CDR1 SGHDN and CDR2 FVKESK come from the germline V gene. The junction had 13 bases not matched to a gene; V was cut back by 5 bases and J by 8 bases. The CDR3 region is CASSSHRGSVGGYTF. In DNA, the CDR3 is TGTGCCAGCAGCTCGCACAGGGGGTCCGTTGGCGGCTACACCTTC.

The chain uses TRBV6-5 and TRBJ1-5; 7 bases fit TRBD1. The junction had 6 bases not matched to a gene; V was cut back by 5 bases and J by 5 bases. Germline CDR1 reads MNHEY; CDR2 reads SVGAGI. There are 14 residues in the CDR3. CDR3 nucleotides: TGTGCCAGCAGTACCTATACAGGGGATCAGCCCCAGCATTTT. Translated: CASSTYTGDQPQHF.

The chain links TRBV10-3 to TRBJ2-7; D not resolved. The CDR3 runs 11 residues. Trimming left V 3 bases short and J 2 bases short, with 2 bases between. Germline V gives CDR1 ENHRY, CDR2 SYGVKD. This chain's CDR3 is CAISDTYEQYF. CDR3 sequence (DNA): TGTGCCATCAGTGACACCTACGAGCAGTACTTC.

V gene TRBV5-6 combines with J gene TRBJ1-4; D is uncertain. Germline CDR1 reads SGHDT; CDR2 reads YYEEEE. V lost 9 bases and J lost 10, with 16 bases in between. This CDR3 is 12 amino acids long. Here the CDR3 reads CANGVSGGKLFF. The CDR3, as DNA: TGTGCCAACGGGGTCTCGGGTGGAAAACTGTTTTTT. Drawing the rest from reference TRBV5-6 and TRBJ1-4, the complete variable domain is DAGVTQSPTHLIKTRGQQVTLRCSPKSGHDTVSWYQQALGQGPQFIFQYYEEEERQRGNFPDRFSGHQFPNYSSELNVNALLLGDSALYLCANGVSGGKLFFGSGTQLSVL.

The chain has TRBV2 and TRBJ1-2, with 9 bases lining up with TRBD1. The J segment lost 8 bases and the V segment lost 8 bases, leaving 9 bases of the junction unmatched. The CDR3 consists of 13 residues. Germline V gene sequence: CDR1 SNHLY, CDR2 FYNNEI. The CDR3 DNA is TGTGCCAGCGGCGGACAGGGGATAATGGGCTACACCTTC. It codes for CASGGQGIMGYTF.

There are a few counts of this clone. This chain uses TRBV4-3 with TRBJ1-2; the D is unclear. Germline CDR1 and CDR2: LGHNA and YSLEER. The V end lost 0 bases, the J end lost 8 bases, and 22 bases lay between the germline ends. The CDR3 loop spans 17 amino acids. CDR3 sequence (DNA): TGCGCCAGCAGCCAAGATCGGGATCAGACGCTGGGGATCGGCTACACCTTC. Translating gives CASSQDRDQTLGIGYTF.

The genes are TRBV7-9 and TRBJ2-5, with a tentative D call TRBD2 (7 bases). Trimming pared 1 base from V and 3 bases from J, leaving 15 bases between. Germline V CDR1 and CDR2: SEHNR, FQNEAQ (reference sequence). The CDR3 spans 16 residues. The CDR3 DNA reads TGTGCCAGCAGCTTAGTGGCCGCGGGGGCTAAAGAGACCCAGTACTTC. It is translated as CASSLVAAGAKETQYF.

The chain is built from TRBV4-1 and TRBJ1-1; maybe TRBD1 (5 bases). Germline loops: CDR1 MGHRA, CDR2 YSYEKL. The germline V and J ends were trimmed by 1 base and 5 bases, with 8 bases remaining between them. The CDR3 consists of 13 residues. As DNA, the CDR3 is TGCGCCAGCAGCCAAGGCAGGGATACTGAAGCTTTCTTT. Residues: CASSQGRDTEAFF.

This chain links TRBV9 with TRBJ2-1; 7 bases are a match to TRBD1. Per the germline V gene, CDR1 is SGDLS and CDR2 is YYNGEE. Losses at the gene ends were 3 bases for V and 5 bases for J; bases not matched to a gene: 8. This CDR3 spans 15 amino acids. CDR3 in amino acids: CASSGLRDSHNEQFF. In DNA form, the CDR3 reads TGTGCCAGCAGCGGTCTACGGGACAGTCACAATGAGCAGTTCTTC. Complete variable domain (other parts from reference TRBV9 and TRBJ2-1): DSGVTQTPKHLITATGQRVTLRCSPRSGDLSVYWYQQSLDQGLQFLIQYYNGEERAKGNILERFSAQQFPDLHSELNLSSLELGDSALYFCASSGLRDSHNEQFFGPGTRLTVL.

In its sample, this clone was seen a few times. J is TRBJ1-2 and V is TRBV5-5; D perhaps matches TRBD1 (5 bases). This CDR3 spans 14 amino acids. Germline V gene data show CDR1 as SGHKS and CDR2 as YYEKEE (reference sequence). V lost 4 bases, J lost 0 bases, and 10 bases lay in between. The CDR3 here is CASSPPRANYGYTF. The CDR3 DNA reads TGTGCCAGCAGCCCACCCAGGGCTAACTATGGCTACACCTTC.

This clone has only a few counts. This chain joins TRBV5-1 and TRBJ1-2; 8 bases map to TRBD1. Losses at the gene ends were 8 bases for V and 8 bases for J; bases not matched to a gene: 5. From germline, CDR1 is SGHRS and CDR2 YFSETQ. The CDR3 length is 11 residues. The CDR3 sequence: CASGQGWGYTF. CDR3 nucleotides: TGCGCCAGTGGACAGGGTTGGGGCTACACCTTC.

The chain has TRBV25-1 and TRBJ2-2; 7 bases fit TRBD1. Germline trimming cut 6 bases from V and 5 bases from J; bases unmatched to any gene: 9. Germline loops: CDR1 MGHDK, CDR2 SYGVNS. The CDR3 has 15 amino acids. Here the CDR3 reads CASRTRDSGTGELFF. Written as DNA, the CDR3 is TGTGCCAGCAGAACTCGGGACAGCGGTACCGGGGAGCTGTTTTTT.

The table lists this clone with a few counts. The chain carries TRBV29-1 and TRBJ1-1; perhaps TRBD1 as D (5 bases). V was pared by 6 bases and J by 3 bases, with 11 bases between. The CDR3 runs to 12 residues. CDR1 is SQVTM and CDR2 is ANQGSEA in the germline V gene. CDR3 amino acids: CSVLREYTEAFF. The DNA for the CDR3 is TGCAGCGTCCTCAGGGAATACACTGAAGCTTTCTTT.

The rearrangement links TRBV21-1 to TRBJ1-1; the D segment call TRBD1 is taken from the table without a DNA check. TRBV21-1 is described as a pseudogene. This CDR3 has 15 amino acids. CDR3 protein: CASTQVRGGLIEAFF. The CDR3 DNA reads TGTGCCAGCACTCAGGTTAGAGGGGGCCTGATAGAAGCTTTCTTT.

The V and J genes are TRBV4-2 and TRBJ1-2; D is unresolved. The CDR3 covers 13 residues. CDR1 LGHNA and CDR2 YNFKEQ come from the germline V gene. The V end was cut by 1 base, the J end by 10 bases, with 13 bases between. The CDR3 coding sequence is TGTGCCAGCAGCCAAGCGATATCGGGAGTCTACACCTTC. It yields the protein CASSQAISGVYTF.